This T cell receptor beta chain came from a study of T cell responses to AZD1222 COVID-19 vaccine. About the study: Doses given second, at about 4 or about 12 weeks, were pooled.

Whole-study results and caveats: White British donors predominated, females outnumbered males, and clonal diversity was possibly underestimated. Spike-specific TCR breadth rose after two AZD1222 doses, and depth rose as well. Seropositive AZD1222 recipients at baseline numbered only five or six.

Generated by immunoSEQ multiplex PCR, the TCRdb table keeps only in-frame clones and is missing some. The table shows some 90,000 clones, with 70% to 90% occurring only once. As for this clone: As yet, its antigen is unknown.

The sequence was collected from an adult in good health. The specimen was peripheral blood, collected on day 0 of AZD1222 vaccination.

As DNA, the CDR3 is TGTGCCAGCAGCTTATCTGGAACCCCCGGGGAGCTGTTTTTT. Translated: CASSLSGTPGELFF. The chain employs TRBV7-9 and TRBJ2-2; no clear D. Germline CDR1 is SEHNR and CDR2 is FQNEAQ (reference sequence). This CDR3 region has 14 residues. V lost 2 bases to trimming and J lost 6 bases, with 10 bases between them.